This T cell receptor beta chain was documented in a study of blood T cell repertoires in COVID-19. Study-level background: COVID-19 samples from acute and convalescent phases originated in the United States, Italy and Spain. PBMCs, B-cell-depleted T cells, or T cells provided the cDNA or gDNA that made up the material.

There are 16 residues in the CDR3. The germline gives CDR1 LGHNA, CDR2 YNFKEQ. J gave up 5 bases and V 0 bases, and 9 bases lay outside the gene matches. Authors' processing steps: Reference gene primers were amplified, and this amplification served to estimate nucleated cell counts. Clones were sequenced by immunoSEQ multiplex PCR, and TCRdb holds only the in-frame ones, with some missing. The DNA was the basis for D and trimming; V, J and clone size are from that table. Of 200,000 to 250,000 clones listed, more than 75% are singletons. The TCR was taken from a human donor in a cohort sampled during active COVID-19. The chain combines TRBV4-2 with TRBJ2-5, with 7 bases matching TRBD2. Sequencing was performed on peripheral blood. The DNA for the CDR3 is TGTGCCAGCAGCCAAGATGGGGCGGGAGTGGGGGAGACCCAGTACTTC. The encoded protein is CASSQDGAGVGETQYF.